This T cell receptor beta chain was sequenced during a study of T cell repertoires in cytomegalovirus infection. Study summary: Researchers turned to recently identified HLA-C-restricted CMV epitopes as well as well-studied HLA-B-restricted ones. Broader study findings: Totalled public TCR beta family frequency picked out people who carried CMV plus the relevant HLA.

This clonotype was picked up a small number of times. The antigen remains undetermined. TCRdb independently ran MiXCR on the reads; one entry per CDR3 protein. The sample carries hundreds of thousands of distinct CDR3 sequences, 30% to 35% recorded once. Sequenced here: cultured PBMCs, sampled from culture after CMV antigen stimulation. The sequence derives from a human donor in good health (CMV status not recorded). Some clones in this sample may be carry-over from other donors' samples.

The CDR3 sequence: CASRSQRDSGDNEQFF. The CDR3 DNA follows: TGTGCCAGCAGATCCCAACGGGACAGTGGGGACAATGAGCAGTTCTTC. The genes are TRBV7-9 and TRBJ2-1, with TRBD1 matching over 7 bases. V shed 6 bases and J 5 bases; nucleotides not matched to a gene: 13. Germline V gene sequence: CDR1 SEHNR, CDR2 FQNEAQ (reference sequence). This CDR3 is built from 16 residues.